This T cell receptor (beta chain) was retrieved from a study of shared clonotypes between healthy human individuals. Measured with immunoSEQ multiplex PCR; TCRdb has only the in-frame clones, and not every one. The sample includes over 2,000,000 clones, roughly 95% of them seen just once. With respect to this clone: What it recognizes is unknown.

Study conclusions and caveats: Relative to clonotypes present in all four donors, those not shared had lower generation probabilities.

This CDR3 region has 14 residues. Looked up from germline, CDR1 is SGHDT and CDR2 is YYEEEE. Germline trimming cut 5 bases from V and 4 bases from J; bases unmatched to any gene: 6. Terminally differentiated effector memory CD45RA+ cells were excluded from the naive CD8 cells, which were CD45RO-negative and positively selected for CCR7. The sequence derives from a man aged 18-30 years in good health. Some clones in this sample may be carry-over from other donors' samples. The chain employs TRBV5-6 and TRBJ2-1; 7 bases align to TRBD2. The material sequenced was naive CD8+ T cells from PBMCs. Written as DNA, the CDR3 is TGTGCCAGCAGGGTCCTAGCGGCTTACAATGAGCAGTTCTTC. Its protein is CASRVLAAYNEQFF.